Listed below are T cell receptor beta chains from one sample, sequenced in a study of beta chain features in type 1 diabetes. Measured with immunoSEQ multiplex PCR; TCRdb has only the in-frame clones, and not every one. This table has roughly 280,000 clones, roughly 25% appearing once. Sequenced input: naive CD4+ T cells from blood. The receptors were sampled from a woman aged 25 to 39 with type 1 diabetes. Each CDR3 is given with its conserved first and last residue. D genes are given only for firm matches. Only part of the rows carry a size: once, few, many, or a class if the clone is expanded.

cdr3_nt	cdr3_aa	d_call	v_call	j_call	clone_size
TGTGCCAGCATGTCGGGAATCAACAATCAGCCCCAGCATTTT	CASMSGINNQPQHF	NA	TRBV7-2	TRBJ1-5	NA
TGCGCCAGCAGCTTGTTAAGGGAGACAAACACCGGGGAGCTGTTTTTT	CASSLLRETNTGELFF	NA	TRBV5-1	TRBJ2-2	NA
TGCGCCAGCAGCTTCTACAGGGGCGCCTACGAGCAGTACTTC	CASSFYRGAYEQYF	TRBD1	TRBV5-1	TRBJ2-7	NA
TGTGCCAGCAGCGTAGGTTTCAGCGGCTCGCGGGAGACCCAGTACTTC	CASSVGFSGSRETQYF	NA	TRBV9	TRBJ2-5	few
TGTGCCAGCAGCGTAGCTCCTAGCGGGAGCTACGAGCAGTACTTC	CASSVAPSGSYEQYF	TRBD2	TRBV9	TRBJ2-7	NA
TGTGCCAGTAGTCCTCGGGAGGCGGGCACAGATACGCAGTATTTT	CASSPREAGTDTQYF	TRBD2	TRBV19	TRBJ2-3	few
TGTGCCAGCAGTTTAAGAGACTATGGCTACACCTTC	CASSLRDYGYTF	NA	TRBV28	TRBJ1-2	NA
TGCGCCAGCAGCTTGGCGGGACAGGCGAACACTGAAGCTTTCTTT	CASSLAGQANTEAFF	TRBD1	TRBV5-1	TRBJ1-1	NA
TGTGCCATCAGTGAGTCGGGAGAGGACTCCTACAATGAGCAGTTCTTC	CAISESGEDSYNEQFF	NA	TRBV10-3	TRBJ2-1	few
TGTGCCAGCAGCCCGCCGGGACTAGCGGTAGCGGGAGAGCAGTTCTTC	CASSPPGLAVAGEQFF	TRBD2	TRBV7-9	TRBJ2-1	NA
TGCGCCAGCAGCTTGGCCTTGGGGGCAGGGACTGAAGCTTTCTTT	CASSLALGAGTEAFF	NA	TRBV5-1	TRBJ1-1	few
TGCGCCAGCAGCTTGCTGCCGACAGGGGACAATCAGCCCCAGCATTTT	CASSLLPTGDNQPQHF	TRBD1	TRBV5-1	TRBJ1-5	NA
TGTGCCAGTACCCAGGGGACAGCCTCCACAGATACGCAGTATTTT	CASTQGTASTDTQYF	TRBD1	TRBV19	TRBJ2-3	few
TGTGCCAGTCGCCTCGGACAGAACACTGAAGCTTTCTTT	CASRLGQNTEAFF	NA	TRBV19	TRBJ1-1	NA
TGTGCCAGCTCACCAAGAGGTAGCGCGACTTACGAGCAGTACTTC	CASSPRGSATYEQYF	NA	TRBV18	TRBJ2-7	NA
TGTGCCATCGGAACAGCGGGAGCCGGCACAGATACGCAGTATTTT	CAIGTAGAGTDTQYF	TRBD2	TRBV28	TRBJ2-3	NA
TGTGCCAGCTCACCACCACAGGGGGCAACCTACGAGCAGTACTTC	CASSPPQGATYEQYF	TRBD1	TRBV18	TRBJ2-7	NA
TGCAGCGTTGCCCGGACAGGGGACTACGAGCAGTACTTC	CSVARTGDYEQYF	TRBD1	TRBV29-1	TRBJ2-7	NA
TGCAGCGTTGAGGCCGCTCGGGGTGAGCAGTTCTTC	CSVEAARGEQFF	NA	TRBV29-1	TRBJ2-1	NA
TGTGCCAGCAGTCTGGACAGGGCTAACTATGGCTACACCTTC	CASSLDRANYGYTF	TRBD1	TRBV27	TRBJ1-2	NA
TGTGCCAGCTCATTGGACAGGGTTGGTGAGCAGTTCTTC	CASSLDRVGEQFF	TRBD1	TRBV18	TRBJ2-1	once
TGTGCCAGCAGCGTAGGATGGAGCGGGAGCTTCACAGATACGCAGTATTTT	CASSVGWSGSFTDTQYF	TRBD2	TRBV9	TRBJ2-3	few
TGTGCCAGCAGCCAAGGTCCGGGAATGGGCCAAGAGACCCAGTACTTC	CASSQGPGMGQETQYF	NA	TRBV14	TRBJ2-5	NA
TGTGCCAGCAGGGACAGTTACTATGGCTACACCTTC	CASRDSYYGYTF	NA	TRBV11-2	TRBJ1-2	NA
TGCGCCAGCAGCGACTCTCCTTGGACTGGGGCCAACGTCCTGACTTTC	CASSDSPWTGANVLTF	NA	TRBV5-1	TRBJ2-6	NA
TGTGCCAGCTCACCGGACTTAAGCCAAGAGACCCAGTACTTC	CASSPDLSQETQYF	NA	TRBV18	TRBJ2-5	NA
TGTGCCAGCGTCCTGGGGGGAAGCAACAATGAGCAGTTCTTC	CASVLGGSNNEQFF	NA	TRBV28	TRBJ2-1	few
TGTGCCAGCAGCTTAGACGGACTAGCGGGAGGGCAGTATTTT	CASSLDGLAGGQYF	TRBD2	TRBV11-3	TRBJ2-3	few
TGTGCCACCAGCAGAGCGCAGGGGACAAGCTCCTACAATGAGCAGTTCTTC	CATSRAQGTSSYNEQFF	NA	TRBV15	TRBJ2-1	NA
TGTGCCAGCAGTGCCCGGGACAGGGCTGGAAACACCATATATTTT	CASSARDRAGNTIYF	TRBD1	TRBV27	TRBJ1-3	NA
TGTGCCAGCAGCCTTACTAGCGGAGCCTACGAGCAGTACTTC	CASSLTSGAYEQYF	TRBD2	TRBV7-8	TRBJ2-7	few
TGTGCCAGCAGTTTAAGGGGGTCGAGCTCTGGGGCCAACGTCCTGACTTTC	CASSLRGSSSGANVLTF	NA	TRBV28	TRBJ2-6	NA
TGTGCCAGCACCAAAACGACAGGTAATCAGCCCCAGCATTTT	CASTKTTGNQPQHF	NA	TRBV2	TRBJ1-5	NA
TGTGCCAGCAGCTTAGCTAGCAGCACAGATACGCAGTATTTT	CASSLASSTDTQYF	NA	TRBV7-2	TRBJ2-3	few
TGTGCCAGCAGTCGTCAAGAGACCCAGTACTTC	CASSRQETQYF	NA	TRBV2	TRBJ2-5	few
TGTGCCAGCAGCTTAAAGGGAGCGGAGACCCAGTACTTC	CASSLKGAETQYF	NA	TRBV11-2	TRBJ2-5	NA
TGTGCCACCATAGGGGTTCCGTCATATGGCTACACCTTC	CATIGVPSYGYTF	NA	TRBV6-5	TRBJ1-2	few
TGTGCCAGCAGCTTGGGTTTGGACACCGAAAAACTGTTTTTT	CASSLGLDTEKLFF	NA	TRBV5-4	TRBJ1-4	NA
TGCAGCGTTGACGTTCCGGGGACAGATACGCAGTATTTT	CSVDVPGTDTQYF	NA	TRBV29-1	TRBJ2-3	NA
TGTGCCAGCACCTCCGGGAGCTCTGGGGCCAACGTCCTGACTTTC	CASTSGSSGANVLTF	NA	TRBV6-1	TRBJ2-6	few